The present T cell receptor (beta chain) was sequenced within a study of cytomegalovirus exposure and HLA in healthy donors. Overall study findings and caveats: In an earlier analysis, in approximately 630 donors, most V segments appeared productive either ~87% or ~30% of the time. Both high specificity and high sensitivity reportedly marked the classifier's diagnosis of cytomegalovirus status. In a later analysis, a genetic analysis reported fewer productive-TCR N-insertions in an Asian-associated ancestry cluster than the cohort average. Later on, an analysis found that several of the most significant clusters appeared to be linked to common viral pathogens, which included parvovirus B19.

There are a few counts of this clone. Its antigen is currently unknown. Germline V gene lookup returns CDR1 LNHDA and CDR2 SQIVND (reference sequence). The CDR3 length is 13 residues. V lost 7 bases and J lost 3, with 13 bases in between. It was with 60 Vbeta and 13 Jbeta primers that the PCR ran. Profiling relied on immunoSEQ multiplex PCR, and the TCRdb table lists in-frame clones only, not all of them. The data contain tens of thousands of clones, about 70% of them seen just once; the ten biggest clones take up 6.2%. The chain links TRBV19 to TRBJ2-7, with D maybe TRBD2 (5 bases). The clonotype originates from a woman aged 45-65 years in good health and CMV-seropositive. The sample was PBMCs. The CDR3 region is CASNGRGHYEQYF. CDR3 nucleotide sequence: TGTGCCAGTAATGGACGCGGGCACTACGAGCAGTACTTC. The complete variable domain, with remaining parts taken from reference TRBV19 and TRBJ2-7, reads DGGITQSPKYLFRKEGQNVTLSCEQNLNHDAMYWYRQDPGQGLRLIYYSQIVNDFQKGDIAEGYSVSREKKESFPLTVTSAQKNPTAFYLCASNGRGHYEQYFGPGTRLTVT.